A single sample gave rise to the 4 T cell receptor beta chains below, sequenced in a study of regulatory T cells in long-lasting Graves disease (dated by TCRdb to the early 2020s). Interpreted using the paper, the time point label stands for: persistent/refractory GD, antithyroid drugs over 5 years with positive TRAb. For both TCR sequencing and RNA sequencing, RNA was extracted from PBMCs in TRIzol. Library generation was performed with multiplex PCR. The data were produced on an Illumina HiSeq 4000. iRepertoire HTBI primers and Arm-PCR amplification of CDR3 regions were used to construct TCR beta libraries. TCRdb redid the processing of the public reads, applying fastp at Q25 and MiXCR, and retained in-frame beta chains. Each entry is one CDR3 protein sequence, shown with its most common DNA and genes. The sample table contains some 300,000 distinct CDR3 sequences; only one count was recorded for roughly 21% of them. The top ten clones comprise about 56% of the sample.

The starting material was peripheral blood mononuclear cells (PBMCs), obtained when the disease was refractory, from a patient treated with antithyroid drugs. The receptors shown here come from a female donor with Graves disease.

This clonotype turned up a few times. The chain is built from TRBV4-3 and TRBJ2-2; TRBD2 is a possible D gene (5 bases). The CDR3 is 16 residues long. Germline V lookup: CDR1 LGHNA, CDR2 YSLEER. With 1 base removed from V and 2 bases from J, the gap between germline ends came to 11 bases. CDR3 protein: CASSQGGSHNTGELFF. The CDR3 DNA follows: TGCGCCAGCAGCCAAGGTGGGAGTCATAACACCGGGGAGCTGTTTTTT.

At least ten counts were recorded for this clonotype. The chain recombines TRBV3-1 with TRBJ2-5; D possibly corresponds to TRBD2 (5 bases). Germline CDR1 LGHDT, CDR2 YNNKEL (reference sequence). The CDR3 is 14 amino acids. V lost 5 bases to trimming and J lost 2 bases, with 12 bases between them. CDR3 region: CASSSERKQETQYF. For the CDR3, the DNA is TGTGCCAGCAGCTCAGAGCGGAAACAAGAGACCCAGTACTTC.

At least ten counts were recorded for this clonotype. The CDR3 sequence is CATRVGHNQPQHF. For the CDR3, the DNA is TGTGCCACGAGGGTGGGTCACAATCAGCCCCAGCATTTT. J is TRBJ1-5 and V is TRBV2; no firm D call. Trimming stripped 10 bases from V and 3 bases from J, with 13 bases between. Per the germline V gene, CDR1 is SNHLY and CDR2 is FYNNEI. There are 13 residues in the CDR3.

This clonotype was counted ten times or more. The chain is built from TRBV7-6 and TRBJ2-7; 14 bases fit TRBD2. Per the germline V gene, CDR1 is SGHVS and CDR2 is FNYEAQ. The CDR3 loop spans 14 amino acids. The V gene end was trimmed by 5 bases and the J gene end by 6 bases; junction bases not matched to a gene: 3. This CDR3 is CASSVGLAGVEQYF. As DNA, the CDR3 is TGTGCCAGCAGCGTGGGACTAGCGGGAGTCGAGCAGTACTTC.